The source of this T cell receptor (beta chain) is a study of T-cell reconstitution after alpha-beta-depleted transplantation in children. Study-level results: It was surviving recipient T cells and thymic progenitors that gave some patients high TCRbeta diversity at day 60. T-cell numbers and diversity, one year after transplant, stemmed largely from T cells that were newly produced.

The CDR3 loop spans 18 amino acids. Germline CDR1 is SGHAT and CDR2 is FQDESV (reference sequence). J lost 0 bases, V lost 5 bases, and 13 bases had no gene match. On this clonotype: Its antigen remains unknown.

The TCRbeta library incorporated unique molecular identifiers. TCRdb reprocessed the PCR reads via MiXCR and lists one record per CDR3 protein. The sample includes some 290,000 distinct CDR3 sequences, around 25% seen only once; the top ten take roughly 11%. This TCR came from a male patient between 10 and 17 years old who had a stem cell transplant for acute lymphoblastic leukemia, so the T cells may come from the graft donor. The gene calls are TRBV11-1 and TRBJ2-5; TRBD1 agrees at 9 bases. Specimen: PBMCs, mostly from graft donor cells, collected 180 days after TCRalphabeta/CD19-depleted stem cell transplant. The CDR3 DNA sequence: TGTGCCAGCAGCCGGACGATCGGACAGGGGAACTACCAAGAGACCCAGTACTTC. This translates into CASSRTIGQGNYQETQYF.